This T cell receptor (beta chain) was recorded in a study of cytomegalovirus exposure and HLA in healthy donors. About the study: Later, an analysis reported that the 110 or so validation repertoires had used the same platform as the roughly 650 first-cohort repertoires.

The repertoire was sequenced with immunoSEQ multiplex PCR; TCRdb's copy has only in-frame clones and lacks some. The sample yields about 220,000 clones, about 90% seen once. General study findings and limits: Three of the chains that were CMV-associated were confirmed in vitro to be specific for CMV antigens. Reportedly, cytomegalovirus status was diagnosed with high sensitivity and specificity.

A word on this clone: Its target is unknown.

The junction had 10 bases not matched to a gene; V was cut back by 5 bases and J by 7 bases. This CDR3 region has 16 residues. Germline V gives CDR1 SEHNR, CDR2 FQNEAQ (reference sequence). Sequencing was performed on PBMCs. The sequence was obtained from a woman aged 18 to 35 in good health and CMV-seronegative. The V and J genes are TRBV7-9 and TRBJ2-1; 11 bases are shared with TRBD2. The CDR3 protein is CASSPELAGVWNEQFF. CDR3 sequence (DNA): TGTGCCAGCAGCCCGGAACTAGCGGGAGTGTGGAATGAGCAGTTCTTC.